This T cell receptor (beta chain) was documented in a study of blood T cells in healthy people across ages. The CDR3 runs 15 residues. Germline lookup yields CDR1 SNHLY and CDR2 FYNNEI. The trim removed 11 bases at V and 5 bases at J, leaving 15 bases unmatched. This clonotype came up many times. Primers used in a second PCR of about 7 to 12 cycles were a sample-barcoded 5' primer and a J-beta primer mix. TCRdb re-analysed the 5' RACE reads in MiXCR, keeping a single row per CDR3 protein. In the table there are about 1.7 million distinct CDR3 sequences, roughly 28% of which are singletons. Sequences were obtained from blood. The origin of this receptor is a woman in her twenties or thirties in good health. The J gene is TRBJ2-5, the V gene TRBV2; 9 nucleotides agree with TRBD2. In DNA, the CDR3 is TGTGCCTCGGGGGCTAGCGGGATGGAGCGGGAGACCCAGTACTTC. Residues: CASGASGMERETQYF.